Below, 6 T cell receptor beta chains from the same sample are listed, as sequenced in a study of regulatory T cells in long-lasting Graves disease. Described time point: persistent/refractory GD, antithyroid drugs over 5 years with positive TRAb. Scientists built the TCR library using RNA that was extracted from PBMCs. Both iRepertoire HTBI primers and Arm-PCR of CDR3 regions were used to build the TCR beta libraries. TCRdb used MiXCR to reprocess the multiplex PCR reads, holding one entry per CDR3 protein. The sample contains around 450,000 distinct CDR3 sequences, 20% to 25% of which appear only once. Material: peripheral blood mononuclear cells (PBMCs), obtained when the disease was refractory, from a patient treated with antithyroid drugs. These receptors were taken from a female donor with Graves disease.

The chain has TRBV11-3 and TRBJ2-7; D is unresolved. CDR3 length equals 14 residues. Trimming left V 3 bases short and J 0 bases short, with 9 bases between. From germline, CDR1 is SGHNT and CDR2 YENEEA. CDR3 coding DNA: TGTGCCAGCAGCTTTGGCAGCGACTCCTACGAGCAGTACTTC. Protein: CASSFGSDSYEQYF. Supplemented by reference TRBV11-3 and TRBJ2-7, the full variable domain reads EAGVVQSPRYKIIEKKQPVAFWCNPISGHNTLYWYLQNLGQGPELLIRYENEEAVDDSQLPKDRFSAERLKGVDSTLKIQPAELGDSAVYLCASSFGSDSYEQYFGPGTRLTVT.

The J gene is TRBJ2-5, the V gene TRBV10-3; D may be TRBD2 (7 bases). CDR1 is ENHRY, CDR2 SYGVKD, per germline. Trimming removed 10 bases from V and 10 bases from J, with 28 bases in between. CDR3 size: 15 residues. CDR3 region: CATTEGRAGDLHQYF. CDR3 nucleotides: TGTGCCACTACCGAGGGGAGGGCAGGGGACCTCCACCAGTACTTC.

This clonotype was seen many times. Here the CDR3 DNA reads TGCAGTGCTAGACTAGCGTTTGACCCCTACGAGCAGTACTTC. Amino acid sequence: CSARLAFDPYEQYF. This chain uses TRBV20-1 with TRBJ2-7, with D possibly matching TRBD2 (6 bases). Deletions cut 2 bases from V and 2 bases from J, with 13 bases between. Looked up from germline, CDR1 is DFQATT and CDR2 is SNEGSKA (reference sequence). CDR3 length: 14 amino acids.

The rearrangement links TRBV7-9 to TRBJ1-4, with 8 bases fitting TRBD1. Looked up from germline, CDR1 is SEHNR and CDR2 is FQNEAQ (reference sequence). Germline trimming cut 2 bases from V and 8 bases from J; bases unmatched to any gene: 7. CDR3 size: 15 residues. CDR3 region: CASSLSGGEGEKLFF. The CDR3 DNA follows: TGTGCCAGCAGCTTATCAGGGGGCGAAGGGGAAAAACTGTTTTTT.

The CDR3 sequence: CASSNRAGGGETQYF. CDR3 DNA sequence: TGTGCCAGCAGCAACAGGGCGGGAGGGGGAGAGACCCAGTACTTC. V gene TRBV7-9 combines with J gene TRBJ2-5, with 9 bases matching TRBD2. The CDR3 has 15 residues. V lost 5 bases, J lost 4 bases, and 8 bases stayed unmatched. Germline CDR1 is SEHNR and CDR2 is FQNEAQ (reference sequence).

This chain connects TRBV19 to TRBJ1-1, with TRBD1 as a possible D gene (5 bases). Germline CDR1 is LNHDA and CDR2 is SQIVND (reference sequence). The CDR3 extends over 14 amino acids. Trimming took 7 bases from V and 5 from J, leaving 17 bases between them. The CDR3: CASTSGTGVTEAFF. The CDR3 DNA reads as TGTGCCAGTACCTCAGGGACCGGGGTAACTGAAGCTTTCTTT.